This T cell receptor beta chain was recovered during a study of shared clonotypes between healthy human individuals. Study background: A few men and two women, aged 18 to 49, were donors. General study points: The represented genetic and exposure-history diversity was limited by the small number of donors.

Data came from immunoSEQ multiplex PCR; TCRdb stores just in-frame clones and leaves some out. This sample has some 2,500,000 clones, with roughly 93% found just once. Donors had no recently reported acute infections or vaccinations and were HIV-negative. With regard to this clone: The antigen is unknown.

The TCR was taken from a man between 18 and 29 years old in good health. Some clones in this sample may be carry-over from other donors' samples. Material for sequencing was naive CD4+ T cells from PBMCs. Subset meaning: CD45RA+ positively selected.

The CDR3 sequence is CASSPEGTGGTDTQYF. For the CDR3, the DNA is TGTGCCAGCAGCCCCGAGGGGACAGGAGGGACAGATACGCAGTATTTT. The rearrangement links TRBV7-2 to TRBJ2-3; TRBD1 matches at 8 bases. Looked up from germline, CDR1 is SGHTA and CDR2 is FQGNSA. There are 16 residues in the CDR3. The J segment lost 3 bases and the V segment lost 5 bases, leaving 10 bases of the junction unmatched.